The sequence of this T cell receptor beta chain was determined in a study of T cell responses to AZD1222 COVID-19 vaccine. Broader study findings: Dominant CD4 TCR responses targeted spike regions 160-218 and 743-854. Repertoire samples came only from after the peak T cell response. A rise in Spike-specific TCR breadth and depth followed two AZD1222 doses.

This CDR3 is 15 amino acids long. V gave up 4 bases and J gave up 5 bases, with 17 bases separating them. Germline assignment: CDR1 MDHEN and CDR2 SYDVKM. Sequencing used immunoSEQ multiplex PCR; TCRdb keeps in-frame clones, though not all of them. The sample has about 140,000 clones; roughly 93% are singletons. Concerning this clone itself: Its antigen is still unknown.

The receptor was derived from an adult in good health. Here the sequenced sample was peripheral blood, taken on day 0 of MenACWY control vaccination. The chain joins TRBV28 to TRBJ1-2, with unresolved D. The CDR3 sequence is CASSSPWEGAYGYTF. Written as DNA, the CDR3 is TGTGCCAGCAGTTCTCCCTGGGAGGGCGCTTATGGCTACACCTTC.